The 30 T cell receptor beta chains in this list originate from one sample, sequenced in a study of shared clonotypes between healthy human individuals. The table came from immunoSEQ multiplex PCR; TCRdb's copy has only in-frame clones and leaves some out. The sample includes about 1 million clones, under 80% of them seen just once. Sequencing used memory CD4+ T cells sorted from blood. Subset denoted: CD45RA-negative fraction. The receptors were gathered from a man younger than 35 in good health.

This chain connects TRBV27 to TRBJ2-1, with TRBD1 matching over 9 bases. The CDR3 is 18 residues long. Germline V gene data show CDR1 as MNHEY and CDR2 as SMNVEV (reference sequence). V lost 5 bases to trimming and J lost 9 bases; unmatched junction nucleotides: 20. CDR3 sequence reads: CASSLRDRAIVRRPEQFF. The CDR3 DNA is TGTGCCAGCAGTCTGCGGGACAGGGCAATAGTGAGAAGGCCTGAGCAGTTCTTC.

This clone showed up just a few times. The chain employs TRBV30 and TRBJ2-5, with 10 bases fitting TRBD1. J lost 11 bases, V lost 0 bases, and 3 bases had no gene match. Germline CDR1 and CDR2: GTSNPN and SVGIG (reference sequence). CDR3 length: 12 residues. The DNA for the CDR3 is TGTGCCTGGAGTGTAGAGGACAGGGGGCAGTACTTC. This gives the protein CAWSVEDRGQYF.

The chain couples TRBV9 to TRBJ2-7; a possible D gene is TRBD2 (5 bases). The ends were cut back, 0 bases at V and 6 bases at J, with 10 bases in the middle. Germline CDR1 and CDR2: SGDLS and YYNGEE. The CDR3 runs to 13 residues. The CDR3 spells CASSVDEGREQYF. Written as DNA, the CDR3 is TGTGCCAGCAGCGTAGACGAGGGTCGCGAGCAGTACTTC.

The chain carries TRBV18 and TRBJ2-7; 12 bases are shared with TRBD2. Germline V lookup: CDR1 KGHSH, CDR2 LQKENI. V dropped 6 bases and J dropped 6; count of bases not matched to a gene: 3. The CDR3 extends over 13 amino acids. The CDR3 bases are TGTGCCAGCTCCGGACTAGCGGGAATCGAGCAGTACTTC. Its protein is CASSGLAGIEQYF.

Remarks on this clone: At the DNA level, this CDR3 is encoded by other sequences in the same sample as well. The CDR3 coding sequence is TGCGCCAGCAGCTTGGCGGGGGGCCGAGAGACCCAGTACTTC. Protein product: CASSLAGGRETQYF. This chain uses TRBV5-1 with TRBJ2-5; D perhaps matches TRBD2 (7 bases). V was pared by 0 bases and J by 4 bases, with 10 bases between. Germline CDR1 SGHRS, CDR2 YFSETQ. The CDR3 contains 14 residues.

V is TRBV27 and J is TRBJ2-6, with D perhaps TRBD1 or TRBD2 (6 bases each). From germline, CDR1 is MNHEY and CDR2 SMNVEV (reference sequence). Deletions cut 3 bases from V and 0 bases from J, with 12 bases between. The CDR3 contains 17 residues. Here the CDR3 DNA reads TGTGCCAGCAGTTTCGGGGGCGCGATCTCTGGGGCCAACGTCCTGACTTTC. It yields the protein CASSFGGAISGANVLTF. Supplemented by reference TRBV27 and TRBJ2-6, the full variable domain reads EAQVTQNPRYLITVTGKKLTVTCSQNMNHEYMSWYRQDPGLGLRQIYYSMNVEVTDKGDVPEGYKVSRKEKRNFPLILESPSPNQTSLYFCASSFGGAISGANVLTFGAGSRLTVL.

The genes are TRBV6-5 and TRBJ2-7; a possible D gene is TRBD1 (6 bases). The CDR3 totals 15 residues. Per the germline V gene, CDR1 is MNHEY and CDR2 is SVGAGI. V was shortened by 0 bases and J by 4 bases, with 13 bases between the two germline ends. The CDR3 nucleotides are TGTGCCAGCAGTTACTCGGCAGGGGCCCCTTACGAGCAGTACTTC. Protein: CASSYSAGAPYEQYF.

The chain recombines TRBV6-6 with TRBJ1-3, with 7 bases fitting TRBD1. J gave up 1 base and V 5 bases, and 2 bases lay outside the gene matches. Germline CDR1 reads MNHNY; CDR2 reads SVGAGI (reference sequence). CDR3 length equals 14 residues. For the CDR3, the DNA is TGTGCCAGCAGTACGGGACAGTCTGGAAACACCATATATTTT. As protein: CASSTGQSGNTIYF.

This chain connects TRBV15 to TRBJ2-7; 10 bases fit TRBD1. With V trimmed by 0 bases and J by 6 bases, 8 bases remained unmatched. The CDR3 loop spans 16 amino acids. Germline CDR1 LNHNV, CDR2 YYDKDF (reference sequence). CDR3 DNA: TGTGCCACCAGCAGAGAGGGACAGGGGACTCGGGGCGAGCAGTACTTC. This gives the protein CATSREGQGTRGEQYF.

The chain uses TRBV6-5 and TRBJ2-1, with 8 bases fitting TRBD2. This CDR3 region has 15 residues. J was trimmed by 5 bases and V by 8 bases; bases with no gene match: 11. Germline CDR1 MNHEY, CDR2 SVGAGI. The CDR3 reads CASGKAGGFNNEQFF. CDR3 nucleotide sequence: TGTGCCAGCGGAAAGGCGGGAGGTTTTAACAATGAGCAGTTCTTC.

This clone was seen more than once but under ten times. The CDR3 sequence: CASSGTGESTQYF. The CDR3 coding sequence is TGTGCCAGCTCCGGGACAGGGGAATCGACGCAGTATTTT. This chain joins TRBV19 and TRBJ2-3, with TRBD1 identical over 10 bases. Germline V gene sequence: CDR1 LNHDA, CDR2 SQIVND (reference sequence). This CDR3 contains 13 residues. Trimming cost V 9 bases and J 9 bases; bases outside gene matches: 9.

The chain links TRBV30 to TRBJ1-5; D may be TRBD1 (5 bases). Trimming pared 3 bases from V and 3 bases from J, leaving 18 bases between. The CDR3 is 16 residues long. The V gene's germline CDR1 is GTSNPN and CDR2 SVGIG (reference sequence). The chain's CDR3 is CAWSWDGPPLNQPQHF. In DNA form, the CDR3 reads TGTGCCTGGAGCTGGGACGGACCTCCCCTCAATCAGCCCCAGCATTTT.

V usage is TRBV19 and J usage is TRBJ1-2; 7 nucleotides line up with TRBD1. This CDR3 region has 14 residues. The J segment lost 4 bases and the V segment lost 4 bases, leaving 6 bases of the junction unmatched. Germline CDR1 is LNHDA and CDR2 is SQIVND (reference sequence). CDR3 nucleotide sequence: TGTGCCAGTAGTACTCGACAGGGTGTCTATGGCTACACCTTC. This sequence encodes CASSTRQGVYGYTF.

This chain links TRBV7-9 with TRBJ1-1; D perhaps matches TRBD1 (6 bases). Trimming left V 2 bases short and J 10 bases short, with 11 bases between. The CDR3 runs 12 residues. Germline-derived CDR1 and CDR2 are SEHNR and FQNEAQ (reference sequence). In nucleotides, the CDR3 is TGTGCCAGCAGCTTAAGTCAGGGGCCAGCTTTCTTT. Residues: CASSLSQGPAFF.

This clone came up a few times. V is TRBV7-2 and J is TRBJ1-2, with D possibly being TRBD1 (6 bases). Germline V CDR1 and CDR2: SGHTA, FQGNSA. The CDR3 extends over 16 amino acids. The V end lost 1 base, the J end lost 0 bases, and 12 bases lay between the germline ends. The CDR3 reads CASSLGGTPANYGYTF. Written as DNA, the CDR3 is TGTGCCAGCAGCTTAGGGGGGACACCCGCTAACTATGGCTACACCTTC.

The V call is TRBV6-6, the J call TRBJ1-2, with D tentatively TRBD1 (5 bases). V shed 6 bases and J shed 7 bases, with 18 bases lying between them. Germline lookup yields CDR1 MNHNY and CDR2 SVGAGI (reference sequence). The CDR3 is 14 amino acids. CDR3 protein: CASSPTGGESGYTF. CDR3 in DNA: TGTGCCAGCAGCCCCACGGGGGGGGAGAGTGGCTACACCTTC.

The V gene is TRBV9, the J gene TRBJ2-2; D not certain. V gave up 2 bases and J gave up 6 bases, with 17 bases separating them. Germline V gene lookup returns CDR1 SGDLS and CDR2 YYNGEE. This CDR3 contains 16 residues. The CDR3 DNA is TGTGCCAGCAGCGTCGGTTCGCAGCGAAGGCCCGGGGAGCTGTTTTTT. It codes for CASSVGSQRRPGELFF.

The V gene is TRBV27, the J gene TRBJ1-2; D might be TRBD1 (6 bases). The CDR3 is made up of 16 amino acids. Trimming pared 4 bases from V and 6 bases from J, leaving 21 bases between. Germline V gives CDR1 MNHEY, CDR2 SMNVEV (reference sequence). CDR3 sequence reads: CASSSSNFPGVDGYTF. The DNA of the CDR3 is TGTGCCAGCAGTTCATCGAACTTCCCAGGGGTCGATGGCTACACCTTC.

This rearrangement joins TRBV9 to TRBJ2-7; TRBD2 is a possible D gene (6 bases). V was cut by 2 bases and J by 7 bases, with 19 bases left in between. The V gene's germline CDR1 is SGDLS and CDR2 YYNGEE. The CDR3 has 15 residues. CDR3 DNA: TGTGCCAGCAGCGTTTACAGCGAAGGGGCGGGGGAGCAGTACTTC. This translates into CASSVYSEGAGEQYF. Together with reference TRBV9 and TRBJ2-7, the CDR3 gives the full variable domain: DSGVTQTPKHLITATGQRVTLRCSPRSGDLSVYWYQQSLDQGLQFLIQYYNGEERAKGNILERFSAQQFPDLHSELNLSSLELGDSALYFCASSVYSEGAGEQYFGPGTRLTVT.

CDR3 region: CASRTGGSPLHF. CDR3 in DNA: TGTGCCAGCCGGACAGGGGGTTCACCCCTCCACTTT. This sequence joins TRBV6-5 and TRBJ1-6; 10 nucleotides match TRBD1. The CDR3 has 12 residues. The germline V gene has CDR1 MNHEY and CDR2 SVGAGI. V lost 8 bases and J lost 9; bases outside the gene matches: 1.

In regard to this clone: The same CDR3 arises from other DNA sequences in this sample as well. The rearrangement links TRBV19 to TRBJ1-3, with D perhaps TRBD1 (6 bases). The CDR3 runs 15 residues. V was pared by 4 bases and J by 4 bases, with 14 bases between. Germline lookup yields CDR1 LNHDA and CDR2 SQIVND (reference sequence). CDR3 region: CASSTQGTSGNTIYF. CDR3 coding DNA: TGTGCCAGTAGTACCCAGGGGACGTCCGGAAACACCATATATTTT. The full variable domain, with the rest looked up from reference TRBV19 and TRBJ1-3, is DGGITQSPKYLFRKEGQNVTLSCEQNLNHDAMYWYRQDPGQGLRLIYYSQIVNDFQKGDIAEGYSVSREKKESFPLTVTSAQKNPTAFYLCASSTQGTSGNTIYFGEGSWLTVV.

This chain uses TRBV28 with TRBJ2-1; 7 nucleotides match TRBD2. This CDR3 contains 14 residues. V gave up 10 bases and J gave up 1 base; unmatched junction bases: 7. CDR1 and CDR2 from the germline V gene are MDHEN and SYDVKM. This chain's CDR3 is CATLPGGSYNEQFF. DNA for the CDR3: TGTGCCACCCTTCCCGGGGGGTCCTACAATGAGCAGTTCTTC. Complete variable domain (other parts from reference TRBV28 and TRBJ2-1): DVKVTQSSRYLVKRTGEKVFLECVQDMDHENMFWYRQDPGLGLRLIYFSYDVKMKEKGDIPEGYSVSREKKERFSLILESASTNQTSMYLCATLPGGSYNEQFFGPGTRLTVL.

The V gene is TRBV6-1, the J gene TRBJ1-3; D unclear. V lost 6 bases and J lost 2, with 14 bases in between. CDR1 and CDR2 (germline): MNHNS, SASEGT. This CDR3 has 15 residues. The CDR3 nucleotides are TGTGCCAGCAGAGCCCCGAGACTCCCTGGAAACACCATATATTTT. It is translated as CASRAPRLPGNTIYF.

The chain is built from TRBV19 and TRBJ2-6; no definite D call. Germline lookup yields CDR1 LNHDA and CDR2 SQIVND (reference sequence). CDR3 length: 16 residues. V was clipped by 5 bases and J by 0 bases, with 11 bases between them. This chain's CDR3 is CASSPGRFSGANVLTF. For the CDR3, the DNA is TGTGCCAGTAGTCCCGGACGGTTCTCTGGGGCCAACGTCCTGACTTTC.

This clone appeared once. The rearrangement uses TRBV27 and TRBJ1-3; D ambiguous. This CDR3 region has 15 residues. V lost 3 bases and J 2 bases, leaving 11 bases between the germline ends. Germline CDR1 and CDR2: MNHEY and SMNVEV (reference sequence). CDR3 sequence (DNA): TGTGCCAGCAGTTTGGCCGGAGAAACTGGAAACACCATATATTTT. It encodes CASSLAGETGNTIYF.

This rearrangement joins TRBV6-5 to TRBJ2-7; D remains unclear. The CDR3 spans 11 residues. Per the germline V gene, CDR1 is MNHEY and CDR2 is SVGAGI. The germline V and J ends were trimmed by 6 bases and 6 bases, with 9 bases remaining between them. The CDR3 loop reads CASRGTGEQYF. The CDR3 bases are TGTGCCAGCAGAGGCACGGGCGAGCAGTACTTC.

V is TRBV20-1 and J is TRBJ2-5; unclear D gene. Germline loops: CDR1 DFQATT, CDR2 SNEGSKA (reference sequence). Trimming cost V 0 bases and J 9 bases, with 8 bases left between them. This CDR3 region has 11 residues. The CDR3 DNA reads TGCAGTGCTAGAGATGTCGCGTCCCAGTACTTC. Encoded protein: CSARDVASQYF.

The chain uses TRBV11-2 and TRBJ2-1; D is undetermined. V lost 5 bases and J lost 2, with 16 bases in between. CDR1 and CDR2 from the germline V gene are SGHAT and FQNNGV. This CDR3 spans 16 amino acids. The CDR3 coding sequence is TGTGCCAGCAGCCTGGATCGGGTAGAGGCCTACAATGAGCAGTTCTTC. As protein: CASSLDRVEAYNEQFF.

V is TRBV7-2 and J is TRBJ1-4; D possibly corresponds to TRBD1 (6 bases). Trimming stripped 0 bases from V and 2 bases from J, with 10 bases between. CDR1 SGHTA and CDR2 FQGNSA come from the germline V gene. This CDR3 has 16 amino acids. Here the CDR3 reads CASSLAKTGTNEKLFF. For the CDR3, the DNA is TGTGCCAGCAGCTTAGCGAAAACAGGGACTAATGAAAAACTGTTTTTT.

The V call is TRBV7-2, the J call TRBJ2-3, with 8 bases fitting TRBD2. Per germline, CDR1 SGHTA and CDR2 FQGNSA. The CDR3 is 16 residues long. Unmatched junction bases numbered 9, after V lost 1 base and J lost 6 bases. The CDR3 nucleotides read TGTGCCAGCAGCTTAGGAGGACGGGGGGGCCCTGATACGCAGTATTTT. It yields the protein CASSLGGRGGPDTQYF.